This T cell receptor (beta chain) was captured by sequencing in a study of T cells in Graves' hyperthyroidism and ophthalmopathy. Across the whole study: Peripheral blood was drawn at first diagnosis, prior to all treatment. General observations from the study: A 13 V-J signature model discriminated ophthalmopathy versus stable hyperthyroidism.

Amplified TCR beta CDR3 regions derived from RNA transcripts. An initial round of RT-PCR targeting the TCR CDR3 relied on the HTBI primer set. TCRdb recomputed calls from the multiplex PCR reads with MiXCR, one row per CDR3 protein. The sample lists 500,000 to 650,000 distinct CDR3 sequences, about 20% seen once, with roughly 50% in the top ten. Trimming took 0 bases from V and 2 from J; bases not matched to a gene: 2. The CDR3 runs 15 residues. Germline loops: CDR1 SEHNR, CDR2 FQNEAQ (reference sequence). Each diagnosis drew on symptoms, thyroxine, TRAb, thyroid ultrasound and orbital computed tomography findings. This clonotype was detected many times. Antigen unknown.

The sequencing input was blood. This receptor was taken from a man in his forties with Graves' ophthalmopathy. V gene TRBV7-9 combines with J gene TRBJ1-2; 8 bases are a match to TRBD1. The CDR3 protein is CASSLAGQENYGYTF. The CDR3 DNA follows: TGTGCCAGCAGCTTAGCGGGACAGGAGAACTATGGCTACACCTTC. Combining the CDR3 with reference TRBV7-9 and TRBJ1-2 gives the whole variable domain DTGVSQNPRHKITKRGQNVTFRCDPISEHNRLYWYRQTLGQGPEFLTYFQNEAQLEKSRLLSDRFSAERPKGSFSTLEIQRTEQGDSAMYLCASSLAGQENYGYTFGSGTRLTVV.